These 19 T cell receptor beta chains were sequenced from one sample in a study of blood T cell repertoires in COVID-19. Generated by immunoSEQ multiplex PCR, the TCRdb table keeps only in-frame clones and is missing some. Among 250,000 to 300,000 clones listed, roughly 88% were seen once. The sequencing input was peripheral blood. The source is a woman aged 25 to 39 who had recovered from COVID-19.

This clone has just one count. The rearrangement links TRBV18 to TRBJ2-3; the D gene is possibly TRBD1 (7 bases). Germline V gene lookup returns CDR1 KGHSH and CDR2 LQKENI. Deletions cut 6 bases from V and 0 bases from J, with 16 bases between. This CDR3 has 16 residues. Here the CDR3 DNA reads TGTGCCAGCTCCCTACTCAGGGGGACTAGCACAGATACGCAGTATTTT. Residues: CASSLLRGTSTDTQYF.

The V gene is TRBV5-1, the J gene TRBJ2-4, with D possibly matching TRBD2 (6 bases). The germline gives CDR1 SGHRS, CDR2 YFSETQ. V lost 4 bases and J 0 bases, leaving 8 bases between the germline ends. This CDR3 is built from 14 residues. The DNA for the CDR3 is TGCGCCAGCAGCGTGGGACTAGCCAAAAACATTCAGTACTTC. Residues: CASSVGLAKNIQYF.

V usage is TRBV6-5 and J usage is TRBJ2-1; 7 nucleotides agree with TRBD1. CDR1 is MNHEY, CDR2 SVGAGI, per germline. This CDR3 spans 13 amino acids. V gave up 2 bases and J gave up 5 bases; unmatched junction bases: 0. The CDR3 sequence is CASSYGQDNEQFF. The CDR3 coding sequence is TGTGCCAGCAGTTACGGACAGGACAATGAGCAGTTCTTC.

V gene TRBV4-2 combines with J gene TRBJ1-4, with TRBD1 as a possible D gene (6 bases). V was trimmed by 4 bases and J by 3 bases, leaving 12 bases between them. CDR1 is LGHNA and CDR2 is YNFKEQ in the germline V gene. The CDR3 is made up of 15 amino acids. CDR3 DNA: TGTGCCAGCAGCCCGCGACAGGCTCCTAATGAAAAACTGTTTTTT. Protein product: CASSPRQAPNEKLFF.

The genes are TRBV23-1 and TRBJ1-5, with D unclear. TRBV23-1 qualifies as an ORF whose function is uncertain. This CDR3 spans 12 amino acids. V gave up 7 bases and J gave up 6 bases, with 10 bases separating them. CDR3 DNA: TGCGCCAGCAACCCGAGGGTTCAGCCCCAGCATTTT. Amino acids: CASNPRVQPQHF.

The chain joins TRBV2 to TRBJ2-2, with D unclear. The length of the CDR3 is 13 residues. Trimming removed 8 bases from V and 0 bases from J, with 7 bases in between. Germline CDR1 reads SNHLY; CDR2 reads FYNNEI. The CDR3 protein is CASSTPNTGELFF. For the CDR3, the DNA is TGTGCCAGCTCGACACCGAACACCGGGGAGCTGTTTTTT. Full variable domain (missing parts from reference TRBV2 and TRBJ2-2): EPEVTQTPSHQVTQMGQEVILRCVPISNHLYFYWYRQILGQKVEFLVSFYNNEISEKSEIFDDQFSVERPDGSNFTLKIRSTKLEDSAMYFCASSTPNTGELFFGEGSRLTVL.

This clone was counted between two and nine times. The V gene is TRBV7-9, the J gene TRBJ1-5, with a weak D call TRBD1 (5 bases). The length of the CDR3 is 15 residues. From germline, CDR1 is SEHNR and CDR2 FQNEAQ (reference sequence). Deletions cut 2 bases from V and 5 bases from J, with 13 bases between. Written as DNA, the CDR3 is TGTGCCAGCAGCTTACAGGGCGGAATAGATCAGCCCCAGCATTTT. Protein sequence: CASSLQGGIDQPQHF. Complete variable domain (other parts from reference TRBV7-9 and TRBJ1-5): DTGVSQNPRHKITKRGQNVTFRCDPISEHNRLYWYRQTLGQGPEFLTYFQNEAQLEKSRLLSDRFSAERPKGSFSTLEIQRTEQGDSAMYLCASSLQGGIDQPQHFGDGTRLSIL.

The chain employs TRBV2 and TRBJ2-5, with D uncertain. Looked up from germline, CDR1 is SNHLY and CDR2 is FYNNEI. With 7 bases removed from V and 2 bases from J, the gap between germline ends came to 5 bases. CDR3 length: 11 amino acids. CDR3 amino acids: CASTVQETQYF. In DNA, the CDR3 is TGTGCCAGCACAGTACAAGAGACCCAGTACTTC.

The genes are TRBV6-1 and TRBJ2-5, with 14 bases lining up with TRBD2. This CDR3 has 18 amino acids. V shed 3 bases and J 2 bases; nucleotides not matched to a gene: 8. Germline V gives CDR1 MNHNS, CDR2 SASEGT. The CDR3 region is CASSDRTSGGRGQETQYF. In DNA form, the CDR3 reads TGTGCCAGCAGTGACCGGACTAGCGGGGGGCGTGGGCAAGAGACCCAGTACTTC.

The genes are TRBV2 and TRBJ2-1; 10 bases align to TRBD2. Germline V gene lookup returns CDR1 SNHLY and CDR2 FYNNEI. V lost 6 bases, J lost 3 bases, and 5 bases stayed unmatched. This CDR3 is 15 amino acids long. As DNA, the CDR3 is TGTGCCAGCAGGAGCGGGGGGGCCGTCTACAATGAGCAGTTCTTC. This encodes CASRSGGAVYNEQFF.

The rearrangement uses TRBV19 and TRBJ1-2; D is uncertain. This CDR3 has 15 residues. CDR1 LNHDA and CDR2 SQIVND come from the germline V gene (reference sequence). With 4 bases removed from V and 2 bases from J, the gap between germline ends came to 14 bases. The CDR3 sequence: CASSTKTLGNYGYTF. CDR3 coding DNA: TGTGCCAGTAGTACCAAAACCCTCGGGAACTATGGCTACACCTTC.

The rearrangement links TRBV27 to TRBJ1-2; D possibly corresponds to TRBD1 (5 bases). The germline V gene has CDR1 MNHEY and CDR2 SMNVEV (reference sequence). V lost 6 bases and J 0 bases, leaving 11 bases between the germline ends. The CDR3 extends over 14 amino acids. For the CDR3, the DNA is TGTGCCAGCAGACTGCAGGGTACTAACTATGGCTACACCTTC. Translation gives CASRLQGTNYGYTF.

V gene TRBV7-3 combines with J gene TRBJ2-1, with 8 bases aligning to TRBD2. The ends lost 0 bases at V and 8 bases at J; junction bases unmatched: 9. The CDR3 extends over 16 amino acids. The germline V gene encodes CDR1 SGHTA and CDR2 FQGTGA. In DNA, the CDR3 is TGTGCCAGCAGCTTAACGTTTGCGGGGGGCCGGGATGAGCAGTTCTTC. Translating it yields CASSLTFAGGRDEQFF.

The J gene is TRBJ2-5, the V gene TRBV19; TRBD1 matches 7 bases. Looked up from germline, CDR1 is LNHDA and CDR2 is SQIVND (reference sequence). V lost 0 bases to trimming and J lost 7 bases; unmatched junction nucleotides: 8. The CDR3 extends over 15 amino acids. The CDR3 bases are TGTGCCAGTAGTATAGACACTAGGACAGGCCCGACCCAGTACTTC. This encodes CASSIDTRTGPTQYF.

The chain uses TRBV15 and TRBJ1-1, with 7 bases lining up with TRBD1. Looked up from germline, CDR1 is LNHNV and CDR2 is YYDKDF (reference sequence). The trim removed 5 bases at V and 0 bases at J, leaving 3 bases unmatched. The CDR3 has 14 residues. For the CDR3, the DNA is TGTGCCACCAGCGGGGGACAGTTGAACACTGAAGCTTTCTTT. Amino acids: CATSGGQLNTEAFF.

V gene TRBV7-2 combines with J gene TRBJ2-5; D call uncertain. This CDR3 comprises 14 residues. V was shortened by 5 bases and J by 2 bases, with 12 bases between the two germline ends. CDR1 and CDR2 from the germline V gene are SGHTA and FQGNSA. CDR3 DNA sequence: TGTGCCAGCAGCGCCGACCCACAGCAAGAGACCCAGTACTTC. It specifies CASSADPQQETQYF.

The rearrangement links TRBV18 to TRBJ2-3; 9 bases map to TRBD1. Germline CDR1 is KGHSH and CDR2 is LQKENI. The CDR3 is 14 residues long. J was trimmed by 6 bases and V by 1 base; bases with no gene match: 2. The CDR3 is CASSPLGQGDTQYF. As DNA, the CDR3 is TGTGCCAGCTCACCACTTGGACAGGGGGATACGCAGTATTTT.

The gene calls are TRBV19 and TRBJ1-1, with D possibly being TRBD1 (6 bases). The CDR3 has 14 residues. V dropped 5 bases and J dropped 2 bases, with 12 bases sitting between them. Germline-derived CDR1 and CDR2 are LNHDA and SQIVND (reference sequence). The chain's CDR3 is CASSPYRENTEAFF. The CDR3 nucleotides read TGTGCCAGTAGTCCCTACAGGGAAAACACTGAAGCTTTCTTT.

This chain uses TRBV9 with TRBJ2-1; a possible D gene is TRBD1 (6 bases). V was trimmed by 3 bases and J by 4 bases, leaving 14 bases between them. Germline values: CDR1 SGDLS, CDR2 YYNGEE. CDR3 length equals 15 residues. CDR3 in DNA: TGTGCCAGCAGCGCAGAGGGGGTCCGGTACAATGAGCAGTTCTTC. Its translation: CASSAEGVRYNEQFF.